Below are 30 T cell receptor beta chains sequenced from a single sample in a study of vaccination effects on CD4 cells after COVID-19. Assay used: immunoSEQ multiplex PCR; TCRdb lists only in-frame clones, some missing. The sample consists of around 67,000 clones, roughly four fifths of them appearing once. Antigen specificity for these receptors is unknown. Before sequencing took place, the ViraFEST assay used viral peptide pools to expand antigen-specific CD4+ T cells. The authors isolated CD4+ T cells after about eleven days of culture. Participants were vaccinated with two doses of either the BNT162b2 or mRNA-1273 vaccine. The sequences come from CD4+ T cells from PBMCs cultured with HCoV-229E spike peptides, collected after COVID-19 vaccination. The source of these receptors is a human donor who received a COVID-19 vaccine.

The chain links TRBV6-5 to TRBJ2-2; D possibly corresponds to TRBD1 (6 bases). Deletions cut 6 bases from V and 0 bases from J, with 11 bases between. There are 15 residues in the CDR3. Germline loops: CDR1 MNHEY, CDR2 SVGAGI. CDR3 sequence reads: CASSVTGSNTGELFF. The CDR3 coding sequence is TGTGCCAGCAGCGTGACAGGCTCGAACACCGGGGAGCTGTTTTTT.

CDR3 amino acids: CASSLDQGARGNTIYF. For the CDR3, the DNA is TGTGCCAGCAGTTTGGATCAGGGGGCAAGAGGAAACACCATATATTTT. The chain couples TRBV28 to TRBJ1-3; the match to TRBD1 covers 8 bases. V dropped 3 bases and J dropped 4; count of bases not matched to a gene: 8. The CDR3 has 16 residues. Germline loops: CDR1 MDHEN, CDR2 SYDVKM.

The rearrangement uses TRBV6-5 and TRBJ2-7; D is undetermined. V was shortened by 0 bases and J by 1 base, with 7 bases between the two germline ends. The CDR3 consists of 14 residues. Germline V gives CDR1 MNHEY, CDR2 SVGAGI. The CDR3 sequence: CASSYSAGSYEQYV. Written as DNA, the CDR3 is TGTGCCAGCAGTTACTCGGCAGGATCCTACGAGCAGTACGTC.

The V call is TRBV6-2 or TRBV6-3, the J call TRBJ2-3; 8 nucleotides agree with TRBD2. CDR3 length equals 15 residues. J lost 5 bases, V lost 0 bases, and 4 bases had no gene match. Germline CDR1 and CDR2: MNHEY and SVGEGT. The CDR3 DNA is TGTGCCAGCAGTTACTCCGGGGGGGCCATAGATACGCAGTATTTT. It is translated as CASSYSGGAIDTQYF.

This CDR3 is CATSRERVSSYNEQFF. CDR3 DNA: TGTGCCACCAGCAGAGAACGAGTCAGCTCCTACAATGAGCAGTTCTTC. The rearrangement uses TRBV15 and TRBJ2-1; D is uncertain. The germline V gene has CDR1 LNHNV and CDR2 YYDKDF (reference sequence). The germline V and J ends were trimmed by 0 bases and 0 bases, with 9 bases remaining between them. CDR3 length equals 16 residues.

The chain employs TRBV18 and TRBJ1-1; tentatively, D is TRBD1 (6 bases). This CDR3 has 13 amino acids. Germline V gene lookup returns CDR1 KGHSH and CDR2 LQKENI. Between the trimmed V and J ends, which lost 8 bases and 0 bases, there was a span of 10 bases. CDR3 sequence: CASMQGMNTEAFF. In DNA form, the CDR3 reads TGTGCCAGCATGCAGGGGATGAACACTGAAGCTTTCTTT.

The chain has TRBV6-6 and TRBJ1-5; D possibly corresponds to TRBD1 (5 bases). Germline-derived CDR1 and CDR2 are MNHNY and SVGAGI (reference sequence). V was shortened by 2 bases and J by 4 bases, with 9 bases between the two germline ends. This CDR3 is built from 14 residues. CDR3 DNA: TGTGCCAGCAGTTACGGGCAGGGAAATCAGCCCCAGCATTTT. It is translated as CASSYGQGNQPQHF.

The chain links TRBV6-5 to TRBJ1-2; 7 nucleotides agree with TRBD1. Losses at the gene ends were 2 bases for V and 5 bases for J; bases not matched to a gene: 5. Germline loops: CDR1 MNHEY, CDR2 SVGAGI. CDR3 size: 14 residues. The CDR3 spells CASSYGDRTYGYTF. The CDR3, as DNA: TGTGCCAGCAGTTACGGGGACAGAACTTATGGCTACACCTTC.

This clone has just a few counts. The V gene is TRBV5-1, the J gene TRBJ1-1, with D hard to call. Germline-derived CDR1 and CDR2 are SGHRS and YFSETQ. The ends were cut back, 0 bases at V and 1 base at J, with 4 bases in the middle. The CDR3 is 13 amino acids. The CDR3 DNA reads TGCGCCAGCAGCTTGGGAGCGAACACTGAAGCTTTCTTT. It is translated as CASSLGANTEAFF.

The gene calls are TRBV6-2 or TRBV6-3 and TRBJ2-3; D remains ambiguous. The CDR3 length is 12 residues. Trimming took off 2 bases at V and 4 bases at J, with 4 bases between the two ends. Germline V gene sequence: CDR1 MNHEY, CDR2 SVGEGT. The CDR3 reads CASSYPPDTQYF. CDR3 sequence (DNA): TGTGCCAGCAGTTACCCACCAGATACGCAGTATTTT.

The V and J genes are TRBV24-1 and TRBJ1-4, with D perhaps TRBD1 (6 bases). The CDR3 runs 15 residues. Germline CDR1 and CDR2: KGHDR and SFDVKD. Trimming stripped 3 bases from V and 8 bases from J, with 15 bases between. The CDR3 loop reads CATSDGQSFGEKLFF. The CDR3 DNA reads TGTGCCACCAGTGATGGACAGTCCTTTGGGGAAAAACTGTTTTTT.

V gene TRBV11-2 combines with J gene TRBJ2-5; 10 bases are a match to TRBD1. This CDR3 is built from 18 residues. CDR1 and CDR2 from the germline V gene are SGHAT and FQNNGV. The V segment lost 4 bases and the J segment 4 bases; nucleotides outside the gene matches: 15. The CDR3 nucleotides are TGTGCCAGCAGCTCTCGTTACCCAGGGACAGGGGTTCGAGAGACCCAGTACTTC. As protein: CASSSRYPGTGVRETQYF.

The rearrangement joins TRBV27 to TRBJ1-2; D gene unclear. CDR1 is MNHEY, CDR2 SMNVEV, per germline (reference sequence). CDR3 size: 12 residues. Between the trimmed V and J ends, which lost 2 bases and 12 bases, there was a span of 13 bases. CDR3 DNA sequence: TGTGCCAGCAGTTTAGAGGGTCGGCCTGACACCTTC. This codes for CASSLEGRPDTF.

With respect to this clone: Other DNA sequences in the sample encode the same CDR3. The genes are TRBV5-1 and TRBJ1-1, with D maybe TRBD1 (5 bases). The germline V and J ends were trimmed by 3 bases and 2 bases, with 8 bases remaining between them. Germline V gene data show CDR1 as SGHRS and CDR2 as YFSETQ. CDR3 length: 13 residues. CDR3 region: CASSSQGNTEAFF. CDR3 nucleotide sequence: TGCGCCAGCAGCTCCCAGGGTAACACTGAAGCTTTCTTT.

The CDR3 protein is CATSDFRGGRNEQFF. In DNA form, the CDR3 reads TGTGCCACCAGTGATTTTCGCGGGGGGCGGAATGAGCAGTTCTTC. V gene TRBV24-1 combines with J gene TRBJ2-1; 8 nucleotides match TRBD2. CDR1 and CDR2 from the germline V gene are KGHDR and SFDVKD. CDR3 length: 15 amino acids. The V segment lost 1 base and the J segment 7 bases; nucleotides outside the gene matches: 5.

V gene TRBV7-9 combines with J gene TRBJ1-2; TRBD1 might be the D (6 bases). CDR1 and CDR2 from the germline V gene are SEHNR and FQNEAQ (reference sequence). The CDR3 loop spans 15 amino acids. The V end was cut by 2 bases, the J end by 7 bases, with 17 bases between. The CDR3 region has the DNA TGTGCCAGCAGCTTAAATTCACGGGGGGCGAGTGGCTACACCTTC. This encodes CASSLNSRGASGYTF.

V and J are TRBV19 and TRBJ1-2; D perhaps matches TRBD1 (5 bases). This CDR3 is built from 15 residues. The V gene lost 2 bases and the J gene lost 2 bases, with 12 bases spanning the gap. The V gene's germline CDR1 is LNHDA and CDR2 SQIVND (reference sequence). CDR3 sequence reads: CASSIRKGANYGYTF. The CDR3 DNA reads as TGTGCCAGTAGTATAAGGAAAGGGGCCAACTATGGCTACACCTTC.

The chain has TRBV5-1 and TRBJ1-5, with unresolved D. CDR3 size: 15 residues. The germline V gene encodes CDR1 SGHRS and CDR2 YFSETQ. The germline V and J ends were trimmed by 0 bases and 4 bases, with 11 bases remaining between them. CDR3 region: CASSLGDLGNQPQHF. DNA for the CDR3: TGCGCCAGCAGCTTGGGTGATTTAGGGAATCAGCCCCAGCATTTT.

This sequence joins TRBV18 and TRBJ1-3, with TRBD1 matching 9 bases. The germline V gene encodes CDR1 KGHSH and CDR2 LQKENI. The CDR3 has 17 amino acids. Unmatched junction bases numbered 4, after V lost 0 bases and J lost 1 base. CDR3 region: CASSPPGQGGSGNTIYF. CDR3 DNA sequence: TGTGCCAGCTCACCACCGGGACAGGGCGGATCTGGAAACACCATATATTTT.

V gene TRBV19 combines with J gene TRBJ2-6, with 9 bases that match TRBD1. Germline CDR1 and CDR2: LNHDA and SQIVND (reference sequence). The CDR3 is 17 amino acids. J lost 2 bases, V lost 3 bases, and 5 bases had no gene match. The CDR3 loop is CASSMTGGPAGANVLTF. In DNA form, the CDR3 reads TGTGCCAGTAGTATGACAGGGGGGCCGGCTGGGGCCAACGTCCTGACTTTC.

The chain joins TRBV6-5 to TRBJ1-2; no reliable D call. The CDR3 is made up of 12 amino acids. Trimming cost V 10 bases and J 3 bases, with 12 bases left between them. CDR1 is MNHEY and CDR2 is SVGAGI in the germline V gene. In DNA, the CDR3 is TGTGCCACTTTAAGGGAGGACTATGGCTACACCTTC. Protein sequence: CATLREDYGYTF.

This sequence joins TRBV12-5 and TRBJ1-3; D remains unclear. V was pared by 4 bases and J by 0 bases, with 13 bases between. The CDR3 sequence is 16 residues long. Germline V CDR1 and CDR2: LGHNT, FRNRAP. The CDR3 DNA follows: TGTGCTAGTGGTTCCCAGTCCGGGCACTCTGGAAACACCATATATTTT. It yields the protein CASGSQSGHSGNTIYF.

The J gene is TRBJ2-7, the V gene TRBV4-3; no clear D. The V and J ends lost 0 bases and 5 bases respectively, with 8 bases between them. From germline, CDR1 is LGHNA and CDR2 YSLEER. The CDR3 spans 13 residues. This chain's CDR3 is CASSQDGPNEQYV. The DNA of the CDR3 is TGCGCCAGCAGCCAAGACGGGCCCAACGAGCAGTACGTC.

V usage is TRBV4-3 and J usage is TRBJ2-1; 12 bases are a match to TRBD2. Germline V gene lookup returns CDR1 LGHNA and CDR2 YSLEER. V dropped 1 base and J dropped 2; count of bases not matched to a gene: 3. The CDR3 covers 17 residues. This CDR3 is CASSQGLAGVTYNEQFF. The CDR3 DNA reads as TGCGCCAGCAGCCAAGGACTAGCGGGGGTCACCTACAATGAGCAGTTCTTC.

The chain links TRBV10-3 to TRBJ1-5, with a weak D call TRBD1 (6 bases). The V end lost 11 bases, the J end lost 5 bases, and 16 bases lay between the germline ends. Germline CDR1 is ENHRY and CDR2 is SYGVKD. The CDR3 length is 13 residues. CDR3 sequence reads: CASRGSSDQPQHF. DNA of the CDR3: TGTGCCTCAAGGGGGTCCTCCGATCAGCCCCAGCATTTT.

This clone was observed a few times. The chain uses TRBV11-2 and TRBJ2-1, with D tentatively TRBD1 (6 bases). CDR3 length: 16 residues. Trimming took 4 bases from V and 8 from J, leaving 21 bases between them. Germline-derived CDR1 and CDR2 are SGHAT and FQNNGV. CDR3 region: CASSSVRGRMVHEQFF. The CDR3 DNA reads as TGTGCCAGCAGCTCGGTCAGGGGCCGGATGGTACATGAGCAGTTCTTC.

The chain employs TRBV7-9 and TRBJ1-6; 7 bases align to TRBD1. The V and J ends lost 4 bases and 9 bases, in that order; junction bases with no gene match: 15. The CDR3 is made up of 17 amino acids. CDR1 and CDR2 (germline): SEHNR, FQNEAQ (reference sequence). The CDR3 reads CASSYLGTDPSSSPLHF. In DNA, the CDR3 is TGTGCCAGCAGCTATTTAGGGACAGACCCTTCGAGTTCACCCCTCCACTTT.

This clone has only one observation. The CDR3, as DNA: TGCAGCGTTGAAGTGTTTGAGAACACTGAAGCTTTCTTT. It yields the protein CSVEVFENTEAFF. V is TRBV29-1 and J is TRBJ1-1; the D is unclear. V gave up 1 base and J gave up 1 base, with 7 bases separating them. The CDR3 totals 13 residues. Germline lookup yields CDR1 SQVTM and CDR2 ANQGSEA.

The CDR3 loop is CASSQDRRGSTGELFF. DNA for the CDR3: TGTGCCAGCAGCCAAGATCGTCGGGGTTCCACCGGGGAGCTGTTTTTT. This sequence joins TRBV4-2 and TRBJ2-2; tentative D call: TRBD2 (5 bases). The CDR3 is made up of 16 amino acids. Germline V gene sequence: CDR1 LGHNA, CDR2 YNFKEQ. V was trimmed by 0 bases and J by 4 bases, leaving 12 bases between them.

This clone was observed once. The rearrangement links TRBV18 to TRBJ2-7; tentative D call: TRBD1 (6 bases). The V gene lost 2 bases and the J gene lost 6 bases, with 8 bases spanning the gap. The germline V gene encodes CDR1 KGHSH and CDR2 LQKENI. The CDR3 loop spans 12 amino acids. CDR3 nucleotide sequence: TGTGCCAGCTCACCAACAGGGCGCGAGCAGTACGTC. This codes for CASSPTGREQYV.